This T cell receptor beta chain was documented in a study of blood T cell repertoires in COVID-19. Study-level background: COVID-19 samples from acute and convalescent phases originated in the United States, Italy and Spain. PBMCs, B-cell-depleted T cells, or T cells were the source of the cDNA or gDNA that made up the material.

Authors' analysis steps: Estimates of nucleated cell counts were drawn from the amplification of reference gene primers. Sequencing was performed with immunoSEQ multiplex PCR; in TCRdb, only in-frame clones are kept and a portion is missing. Clone size and V and J calls were adopted from that table, with D and trimming inferred from the DNA. Of around 280,000 clones listed, around 90% were seen once; the top ten hold 1.5% to 2%. Cohort allocation depended upon clinical history that participants reported. This clone turned up a few times. After removal of 6 bases from V and 8 bases from J, the junction contained 18 bases not matched to a gene. CDR3 length: 16 residues. CDR1 is KGHSH, CDR2 LQKENI, per germline.

The chain is built from TRBV18 and TRBJ1-1; 7 bases map to TRBD1. Specimen: PBMCs or T cells enriched from blood (not recorded which). The clonotype was recovered from a woman under 30 with acute COVID-19. The CDR3 DNA is TGTGCCAGCTCCCGCAACAGGGGAGAGGCACTTGGCGAAGCTTTCTTT. Its protein is CASSRNRGEALGEAFF.